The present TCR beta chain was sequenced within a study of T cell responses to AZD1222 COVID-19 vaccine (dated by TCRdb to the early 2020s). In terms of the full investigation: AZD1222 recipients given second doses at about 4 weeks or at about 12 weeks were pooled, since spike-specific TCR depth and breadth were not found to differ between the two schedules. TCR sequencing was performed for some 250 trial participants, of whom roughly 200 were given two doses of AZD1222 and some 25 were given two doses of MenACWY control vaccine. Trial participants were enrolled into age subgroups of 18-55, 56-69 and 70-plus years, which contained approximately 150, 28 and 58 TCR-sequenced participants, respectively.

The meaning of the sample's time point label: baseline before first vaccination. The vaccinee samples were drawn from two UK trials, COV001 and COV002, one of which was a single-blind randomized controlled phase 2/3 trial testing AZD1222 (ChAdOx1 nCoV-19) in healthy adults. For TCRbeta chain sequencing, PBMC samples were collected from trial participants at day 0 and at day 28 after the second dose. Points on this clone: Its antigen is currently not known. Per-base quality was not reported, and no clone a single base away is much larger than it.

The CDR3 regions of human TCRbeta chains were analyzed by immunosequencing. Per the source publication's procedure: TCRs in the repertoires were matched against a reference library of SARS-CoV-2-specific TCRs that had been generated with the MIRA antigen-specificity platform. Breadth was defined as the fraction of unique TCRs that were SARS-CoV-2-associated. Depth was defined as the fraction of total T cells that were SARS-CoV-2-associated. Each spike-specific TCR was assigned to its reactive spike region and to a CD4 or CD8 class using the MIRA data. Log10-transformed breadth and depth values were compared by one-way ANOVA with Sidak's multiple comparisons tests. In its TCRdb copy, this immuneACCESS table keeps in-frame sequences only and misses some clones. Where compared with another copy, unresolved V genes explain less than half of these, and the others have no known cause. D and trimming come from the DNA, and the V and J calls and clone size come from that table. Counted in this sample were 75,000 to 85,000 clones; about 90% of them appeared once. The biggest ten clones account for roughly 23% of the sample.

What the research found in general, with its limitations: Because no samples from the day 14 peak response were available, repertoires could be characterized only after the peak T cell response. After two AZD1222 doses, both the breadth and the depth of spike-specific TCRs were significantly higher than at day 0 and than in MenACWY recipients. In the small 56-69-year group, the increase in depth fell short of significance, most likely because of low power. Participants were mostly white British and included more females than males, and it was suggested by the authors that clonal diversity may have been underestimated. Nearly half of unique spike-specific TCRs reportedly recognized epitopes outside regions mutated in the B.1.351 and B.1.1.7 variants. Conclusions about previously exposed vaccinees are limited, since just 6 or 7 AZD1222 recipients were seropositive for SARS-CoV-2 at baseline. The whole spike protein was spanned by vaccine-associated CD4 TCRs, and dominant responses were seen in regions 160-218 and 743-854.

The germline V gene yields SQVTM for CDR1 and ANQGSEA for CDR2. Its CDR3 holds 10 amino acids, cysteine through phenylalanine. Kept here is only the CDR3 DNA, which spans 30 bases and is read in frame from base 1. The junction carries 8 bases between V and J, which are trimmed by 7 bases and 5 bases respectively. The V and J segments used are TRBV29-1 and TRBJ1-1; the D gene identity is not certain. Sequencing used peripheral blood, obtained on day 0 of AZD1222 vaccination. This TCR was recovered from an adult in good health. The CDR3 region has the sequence CSASGTEAFF. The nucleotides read TGCAGCGCCTCGGGTACTGAAGCTTTCTTT.